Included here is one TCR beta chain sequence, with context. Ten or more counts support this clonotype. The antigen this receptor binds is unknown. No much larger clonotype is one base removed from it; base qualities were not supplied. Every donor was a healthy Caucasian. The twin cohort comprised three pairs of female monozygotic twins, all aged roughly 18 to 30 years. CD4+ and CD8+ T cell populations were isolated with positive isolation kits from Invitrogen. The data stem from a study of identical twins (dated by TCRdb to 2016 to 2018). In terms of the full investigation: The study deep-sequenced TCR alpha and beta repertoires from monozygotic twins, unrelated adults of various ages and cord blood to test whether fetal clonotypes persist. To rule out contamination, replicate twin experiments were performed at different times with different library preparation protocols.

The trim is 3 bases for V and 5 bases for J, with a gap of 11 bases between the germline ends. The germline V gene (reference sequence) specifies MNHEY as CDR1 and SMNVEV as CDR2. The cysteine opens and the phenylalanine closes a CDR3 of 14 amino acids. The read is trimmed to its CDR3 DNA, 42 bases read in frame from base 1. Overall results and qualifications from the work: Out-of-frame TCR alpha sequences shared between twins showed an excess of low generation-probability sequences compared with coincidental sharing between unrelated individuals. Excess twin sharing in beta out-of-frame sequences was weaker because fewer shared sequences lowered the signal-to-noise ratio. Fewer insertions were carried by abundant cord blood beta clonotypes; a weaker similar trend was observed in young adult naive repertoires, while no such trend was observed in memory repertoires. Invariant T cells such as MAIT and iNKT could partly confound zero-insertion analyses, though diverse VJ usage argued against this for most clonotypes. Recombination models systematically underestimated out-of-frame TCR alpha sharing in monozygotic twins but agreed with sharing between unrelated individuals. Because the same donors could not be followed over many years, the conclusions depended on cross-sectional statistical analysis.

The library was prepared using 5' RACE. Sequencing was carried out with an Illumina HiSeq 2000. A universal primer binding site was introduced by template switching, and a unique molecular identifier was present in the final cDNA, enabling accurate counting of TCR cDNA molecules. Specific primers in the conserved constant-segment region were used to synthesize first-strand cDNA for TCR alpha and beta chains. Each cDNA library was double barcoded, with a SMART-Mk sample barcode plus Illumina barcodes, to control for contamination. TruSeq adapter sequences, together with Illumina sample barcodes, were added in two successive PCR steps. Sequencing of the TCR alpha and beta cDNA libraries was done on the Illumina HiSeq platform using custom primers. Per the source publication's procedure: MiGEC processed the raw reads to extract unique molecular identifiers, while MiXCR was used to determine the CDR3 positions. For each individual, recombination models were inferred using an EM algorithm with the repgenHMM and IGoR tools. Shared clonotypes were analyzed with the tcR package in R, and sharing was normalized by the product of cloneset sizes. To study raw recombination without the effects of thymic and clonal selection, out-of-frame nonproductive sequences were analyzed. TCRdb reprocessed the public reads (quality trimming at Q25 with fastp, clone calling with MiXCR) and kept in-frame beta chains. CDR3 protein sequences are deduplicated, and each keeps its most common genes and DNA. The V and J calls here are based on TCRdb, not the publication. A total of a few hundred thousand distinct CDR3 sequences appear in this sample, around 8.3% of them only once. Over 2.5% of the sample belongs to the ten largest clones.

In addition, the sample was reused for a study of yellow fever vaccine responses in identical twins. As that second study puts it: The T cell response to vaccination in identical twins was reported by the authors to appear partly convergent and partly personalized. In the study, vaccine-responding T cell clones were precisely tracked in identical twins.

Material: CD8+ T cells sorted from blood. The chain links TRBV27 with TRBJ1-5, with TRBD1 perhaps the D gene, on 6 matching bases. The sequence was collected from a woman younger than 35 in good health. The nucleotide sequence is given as TGTGCCAGCAGTTTCACAGGGTTGGATCAGCCCCAGCATTTT. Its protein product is CASSFTGLDQPQHF.